These T cell receptor beta chains were read from a single sample in a study of blood T cell repertoires in COVID-19. Data came from immunoSEQ multiplex PCR; TCRdb stores just in-frame clones and leaves some out. In the table there are hundreds of thousands of clones, approximately 82% of which are singletons. The specimen was peripheral blood. The receptor set was obtained from a woman aged 65 to 85 with active or convalescent COVID-19. Both conserved end residues are part of each CDR3. D genes are given only for firm matches. Where a row states a size, it is once, few, many or the class of an expanded clone; other rows omit it.

D gene: .
clone size: .
V gene: TRBV7-2
J gene: TRBJ1-1
CDR3 DNA: TGTGCCAGCAGCCGAGGGACTCCCCCTGAAGCTTTCTTT
CDR3 protein: CASSRGTPPEAFF

D gene: TRBD1
clone size: .
V gene: TRBV5-5
J gene: TRBJ2-1
CDR3 DNA: TGTGCCAGCAGCCCAGGACAGGGGAACAATGAGCAGTTCTTC
CDR3 protein: CASSPGQGNNEQFF

D gene: .
clone size: .
V gene: TRBV27
J gene: TRBJ2-7
CDR3 DNA: TGTGCCAGCAGTTTAGTTGCAGGGGCTTGGGAGCAGTACTTC
CDR3 protein: CASSLVAGAWEQYF

D gene: .
clone size: .
V gene: TRBV5-1
J gene: TRBJ2-3
CDR3 DNA: TGCGCCAGCAGCTTGGGGGGGCCGCTCCGTCCCACAGATACGCAGTATTTT
CDR3 protein: CASSLGGPLRPTDTQYF

D gene: TRBD2
clone size: .
V gene: TRBV29-1
J gene: TRBJ2-1
CDR3 DNA: TGCAGCGTGGCCTCGGGACTAGCGTACCCTAGAAATGAGCAGTTCTTC
CDR3 protein: CSVASGLAYPRNEQFF

D gene: TRBD1
clone size: .
V gene: TRBV18
J gene: TRBJ2-7
CDR3 DNA: TGTGCCAGCTCACCACCGTCCGGGACAGGAGATCCCTACGAGCAGTACTTC
CDR3 protein: CASSPPSGTGDPYEQYF

D gene: .
clone size: once
V gene: TRBV6-4
J gene: TRBJ2-7
CDR3 DNA: TGTGCCAGCAGTGACTCGTGCCCGGACAGAGCCTACGAGCAGTACTTC
CDR3 protein: CASSDSCPDRAYEQYF

D gene: .
clone size: .
V gene: TRBV5-1
J gene: TRBJ2-2
CDR3 DNA: TGCGCCAGCAGCTGGCCCCGACAGAGCACCGGGGAGCTGTTTTTT
CDR3 protein: CASSWPRQSTGELFF

D gene: TRBD2
clone size: .
V gene: TRBV5-3
J gene: TRBJ2-3
CDR3 DNA: TGTGCCAGAAGCCCGGGACTAGCGGGGCTCACAGATACGCAGTATTTT
CDR3 protein: CARSPGLAGLTDTQYF

D gene: .
clone size: .
V gene: TRBV12-3/TRBV12-4
J gene: TRBJ2-3
CDR3 DNA: TGTGCCAGCAGTCCCGGTTTTACGCAGTATTTT
CDR3 protein: CASSPGFTQYF

D gene: .
clone size: .
V gene: TRBV3-1/TRBV3-2
J gene: TRBJ1-2
CDR3 DNA: TGTGCCAGCAGCCTAAGGGCGACAGGCGATGGCTACACCTTC
CDR3 protein: CASSLRATGDGYTF

D gene: .
clone size: .
V gene: TRBV5-1
J gene: TRBJ1-4
CDR3 DNA: TGCGCCAGCTCCCGAGGGGGGGACGATGAAAAACTGTTTTTT
CDR3 protein: CASSRGGDDEKLFF

D gene: .
clone size: .
V gene: TRBV30
J gene: TRBJ1-5
CDR3 DNA: TGTGCTGCTGGGGAGCAGAATCAGCCCCAGCATTTT
CDR3 protein: CAAGEQNQPQHF

D gene: TRBD2
clone size: .
V gene: TRBV6-5
J gene: TRBJ2-5
CDR3 DNA: TGTGCCACACTAACTAGCGGGACAGAGACCCAGTACTTC
CDR3 protein: CATLTSGTETQYF

D gene: TRBD2
clone size: .
V gene: TRBV19
J gene: TRBJ2-5
CDR3 DNA: TGTGCCAGTAGTATAGGTACCGCTAGCGGGAGTGGGGAGACCCAGTACTTC
CDR3 protein: CASSIGTASGSGETQYF

D gene: .
clone size: .
V gene: TRBV4-3
J gene: TRBJ2-7
CDR3 DNA: TGCGCCAGCAGCCCCTTGCAGGGATATCGCTCCGAGCAGTACTTC
CDR3 protein: CASSPLQGYRSEQYF

D gene: .
clone size: .
V gene: TRBV11-1
J gene: TRBJ2-7
CDR3 DNA: TGTGCCAGCAGTTCCGCGGTAGGACATTCCTACGAGCAGTACTTC
CDR3 protein: CASSSAVGHSYEQYF

D gene: .
clone size: .
V gene: TRBV19
J gene: TRBJ1-2
CDR3 DNA: TGTGCCAGTAGTATATTAAGCGCTAACTATGGCTACACCTTC
CDR3 protein: CASSILSANYGYTF

D gene: .
clone size: few
V gene: TRBV12-3/TRBV12-4
J gene: TRBJ1-5
CDR3 DNA: TGTGCCAGCACCTATAGCGGCAAGCCCCAGCATTTT
CDR3 protein: CASTYSGKPQHF

D gene: .
clone size: .
V gene: TRBV4-1
J gene: TRBJ1-2
CDR3 DNA: TGCGCCAGCAGCCAAGCCAACCAGGGGCTAGGCTATGGCTACACCTTC
CDR3 protein: CASSQANQGLGYGYTF

D gene: TRBD1
clone size: .
V gene: TRBV28
J gene: TRBJ1-2
CDR3 DNA: TGTGCCAGCAGTTTGGGGACAGAAATCTATGGCTACACCTTC
CDR3 protein: CASSLGTEIYGYTF

D gene: TRBD1
clone size: .
V gene: TRBV10-3
J gene: TRBJ2-5
CDR3 DNA: TGTGCCATCAGTGCTGGGACAGTTCAAGAGACCCAGTACTTC
CDR3 protein: CAISAGTVQETQYF

D gene: TRBD2
clone size: .
V gene: TRBV5-1
J gene: TRBJ2-5
CDR3 DNA: TGCGCCAGCAGCTTTCGGGCTAGCGGCCAAGAGACCCAGTACTTC
CDR3 protein: CASSFRASGQETQYF

D gene: .
clone size: .
V gene: TRBV19
J gene: TRBJ2-1
CDR3 DNA: TGTGCCAGTAGTATGGGCAGTTACTCCTACAATGAGCAGTTCTTC
CDR3 protein: CASSMGSYSYNEQFF

D gene: .
clone size: .
V gene: TRBV2
J gene: TRBJ1-2
CDR3 DNA: TGTGCCAGCAGTTCCCCCCCGGGTGGCTACACCTTC
CDR3 protein: CASSSPPGGYTF

D gene: .
clone size: once
V gene: TRBV2
J gene: TRBJ1-3
CDR3 DNA: TGTGCCAGCAGGCACAGTGGAAACACCATATATTTT
CDR3 protein: CASRHSGNTIYF

D gene: .
clone size: .
V gene: TRBV19
J gene: TRBJ1-2
CDR3 DNA: TGTGCCAGTAGTCACGAACGGACAGTAGAAGGCTACACCTTC
CDR3 protein: CASSHERTVEGYTF

D gene: .
clone size: .
V gene: TRBV2
J gene: TRBJ1-6
CDR3 DNA: TGTGCCAAGGCGTTGGGGCTTAGACAGTCCCCCCTCCACTTT
CDR3 protein: CAKALGLRQSPLHF

D gene: TRBD1
clone size: .
V gene: TRBV19
J gene: TRBJ1-5
CDR3 DNA: TGTGCCAGTAGTTTCCGGGACAGGGGCAATCAGCCCCAGCATTTT
CDR3 protein: CASSFRDRGNQPQHF

D gene: .
clone size: .
V gene: TRBV5-1
J gene: TRBJ1-1
CDR3 DNA: TGCGCCAGCAGCTTGGAAGGTTTTTGGCAGGCGGGCACTGAAGCTTTCTTT
CDR3 protein: CASSLEGFWQAGTEAFF

D gene: TRBD1
clone size: .
V gene: TRBV4-2
J gene: TRBJ1-5
CDR3 DNA: TGTGCCAGCAGCCAACAACCAACAGGGGGCGCTCAGCCCCAGCATTTT
CDR3 protein: CASSQQPTGGAQPQHF

D gene: .
clone size: .
V gene: TRBV5-6
J gene: TRBJ2-7
CDR3 DNA: TGTGCCAGCAGCTTGGTTGCCGGAGAGGGCGAGCAGTACTTC
CDR3 protein: CASSLVAGEGEQYF

D gene: TRBD2
clone size: .
V gene: TRBV7-2
J gene: TRBJ2-5
CDR3 DNA: TGTGCCAGCAGCTTAGAAGGGCGGGGGGACCGCCCCCAGTACTTC
CDR3 protein: CASSLEGRGDRPQYF

D gene: TRBD1
clone size: .
V gene: TRBV3-1/TRBV3-2
J gene: TRBJ1-6
CDR3 DNA: TGTGCCAGCAGTACAGGGGTAGTGCCTAATTCACCCCTCCACTTT
CDR3 protein: CASSTGVVPNSPLHF

D gene: TRBD1
clone size: .
V gene: TRBV27
J gene: TRBJ1-1
CDR3 DNA: TGTGCCAGCAGTTCACCGGTCTCAGGGGGCACTGAAGCTTTCTTT
CDR3 protein: CASSSPVSGGTEAFF

D gene: TRBD2
clone size: .
V gene: TRBV2
J gene: TRBJ2-1
CDR3 DNA: TGTGCCAGCAGTGCCCAGGGGACTAGGGGGACTGAGCAGTTCTTC
CDR3 protein: CASSAQGTRGTEQFF

D gene: .
clone size: .
V gene: TRBV28
J gene: TRBJ2-1
CDR3 DNA: TGTGCCAGCAGTTTAGGACAGTATAATGAGCAGTTCTTC
CDR3 protein: CASSLGQYNEQFF

D gene: TRBD1
clone size: .
V gene: TRBV5-1
J gene: TRBJ1-2
CDR3 DNA: TGCGCCAGCAGCTTGGCCTCCAGTTTGGGGACAGGGGGCGCGGGTAACTATGGCTACACCTTC
CDR3 protein: CASSLASSLGTGGAGNYGYTF

D gene: .
clone size: .
V gene: TRBV7-9
J gene: TRBJ2-5
CDR3 DNA: TGTGCCAGCAGCCCCGACGGGGAGGCAGAGACCCAGTACTTC
CDR3 protein: CASSPDGEAETQYF

D gene: .
clone size: .
V gene: TRBV2
J gene: TRBJ2-1
CDR3 DNA: TGTGCCAGCAGTCCTAACAGGGAAGCATACAATGAGCAGTTCTTC
CDR3 protein: CASSPNREAYNEQFF

D gene: TRBD1
clone size: .
V gene: TRBV6-5
J gene: TRBJ1-1
CDR3 DNA: TGTGCCAGCAGTTCGACAGGGAAAACTGAAGCTTTCTTT
CDR3 protein: CASSSTGKTEAFF

D gene: .
clone size: .
V gene: TRBV7-2
J gene: TRBJ1-2
CDR3 DNA: TGTGCCAGCAGCCAGACAGTTTATGGCTACACCTTC
CDR3 protein: CASSQTVYGYTF

D gene: TRBD2
clone size: .
V gene: TRBV7-9
J gene: TRBJ2-2
CDR3 DNA: TGTGCCAGCAGCTTAGGACTAGCGGGAGTCCTAACCGGGGAGCTGTTTTTT
CDR3 protein: CASSLGLAGVLTGELFF

D gene: .
clone size: .
V gene: TRBV5-1
J gene: TRBJ2-2
CDR3 DNA: TGCGCCAGCAGCCCGACAGTCGCGAACACCGGGGAGCTGTTTTTT
CDR3 protein: CASSPTVANTGELFF

D gene: .
clone size: .
V gene: TRBV12-5
J gene: TRBJ2-5
CDR3 DNA: TGTGCTAGTGGTCCCCTTCTAACGGAGGCCCAGTACTTC
CDR3 protein: CASGPLLTEAQYF

D gene: TRBD2
clone size: .
V gene: TRBV10-1
J gene: TRBJ2-3
CDR3 DNA: TGCGCCAGCAGTGCTCAACTAGCGGGAGGGGATACGCAGTATTTT
CDR3 protein: CASSAQLAGGDTQYF